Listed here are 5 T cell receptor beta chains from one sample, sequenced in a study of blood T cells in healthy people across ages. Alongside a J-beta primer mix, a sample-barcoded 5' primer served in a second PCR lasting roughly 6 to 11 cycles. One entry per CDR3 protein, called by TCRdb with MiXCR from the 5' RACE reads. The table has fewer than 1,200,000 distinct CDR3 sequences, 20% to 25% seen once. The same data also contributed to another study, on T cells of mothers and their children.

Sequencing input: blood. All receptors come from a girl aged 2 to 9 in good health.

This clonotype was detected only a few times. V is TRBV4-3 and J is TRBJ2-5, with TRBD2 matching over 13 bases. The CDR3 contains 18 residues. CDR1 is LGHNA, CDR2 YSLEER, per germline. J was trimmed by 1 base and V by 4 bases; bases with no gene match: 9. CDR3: CASSLQSGLAGSQETQYF. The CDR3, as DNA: TGCGCCAGCAGCCTACAATCGGGACTAGCGGGGTCCCAAGAGACCCAGTACTTC.

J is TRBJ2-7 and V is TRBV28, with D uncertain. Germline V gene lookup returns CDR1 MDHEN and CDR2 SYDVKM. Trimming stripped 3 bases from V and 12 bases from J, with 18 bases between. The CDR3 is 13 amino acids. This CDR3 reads CASSFLSPRELYF. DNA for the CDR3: TGTGCCAGCAGTTTCTTGAGCCCGCGAGAGTTGTACTTC.

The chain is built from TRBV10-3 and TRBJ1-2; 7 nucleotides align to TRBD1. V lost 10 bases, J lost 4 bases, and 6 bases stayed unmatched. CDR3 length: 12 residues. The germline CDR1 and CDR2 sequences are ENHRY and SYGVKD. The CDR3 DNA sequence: TGTGCCACCCAGGGGGTCCGCTATGGCTACACCTTC. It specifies CATQGVRYGYTF.

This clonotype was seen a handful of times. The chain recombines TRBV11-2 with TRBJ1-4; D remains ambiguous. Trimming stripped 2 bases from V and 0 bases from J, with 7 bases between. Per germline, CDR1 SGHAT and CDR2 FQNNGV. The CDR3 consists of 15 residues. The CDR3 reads CASSLLEATNEKLFF. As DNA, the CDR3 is TGTGCCAGCAGCTTACTGGAGGCAACTAATGAAAAACTGTTTTTT.

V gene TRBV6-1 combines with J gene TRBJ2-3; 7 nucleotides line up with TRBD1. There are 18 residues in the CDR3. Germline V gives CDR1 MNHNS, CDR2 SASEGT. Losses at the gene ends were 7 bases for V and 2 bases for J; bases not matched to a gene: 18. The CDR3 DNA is TGTGCCAGCATCCTCACAGGGGAAGTAGGTTGGGTCACAGATACGCAGTATTTT. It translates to CASILTGEVGWVTDTQYF.